A selection of T cell receptor beta chains follows, all from one sample in a study of cytomegalovirus exposure and HLA in healthy donors. Produced via immunoSEQ multiplex PCR; TCRdb's table is partial and in-frame only. The table includes 150,000 to 200,000 clones, less than 80% detected once. The sequenced sample consisted of PBMCs. Every receptor here comes from a woman in her twenties or thirties in good health and CMV-seropositive. Both conserved end residues are part of each CDR3. A D gene is named only where the DNA matches it firmly. The size field is filled for only some rows; it gives once, few, many or a size class.

D,size,length,V,J,CDR3,DNA
TRBD2,.,16,TRBV7-9,TRBJ2-1,CASSLGTSGGYNEQFF,TGTGCCAGCAGCTTAGGGACTAGCGGGGGGTACAATGAGCAGTTCTTC
TRBD2,.,18,TRBV27,TRBJ2-1,CASSSGGPGGRGQSEQFF,TGTGCCAGCAGTTCCGGAGGGCCAGGCGGGAGGGGGCAATCTGAGCAGTTCTTC
TRBD1,.,15,TRBV4-1,TRBJ2-7,CASSQEEGTGYEQYF,TGCGCCAGCAGCCAAGAAGAGGGGACAGGCTACGAGCAGTACTTC
.,.,14,TRBV2,TRBJ1-3,CASSARGSGNTIYF,TGTGCCAGCAGTGCCCGGGGTAGCGGAAACACCATATATTTT
.,.,13,TRBV15,TRBJ1-1,CATSEGAWTEAFF,TGTGCCACCAGCGAAGGGGCGTGGACTGAAGCTTTCTTT
TRBD2,.,14,TRBV6-5,TRBJ2-2,CASKILAGSGELFF,TGTGCCAGCAAGATTCTAGCGGGGTCCGGGGAGCTGTTTTTT
TRBD1,.,22,TRBV7-7,TRBJ1-1,CASSLSFDWGQGTQGWNTEAFF,TGTGCCAGCAGCCTCTCCTTCGACTGGGGACAGGGGACGCAGGGTTGGAACACTGAAGCTTTCTTT
.,.,14,TRBV11-2,TRBJ2-3,CASSRGRSTDTQYF,TGTGCCAGCAGCCGGGGTAGGAGCACAGATACGCAGTATTTT
TRBD1,few,14,TRBV7-9,TRBJ1-4,CASSRSTGDEKLFF,TGTGCCAGCAGCAGATCGACAGGGGATGAAAAACTGTTTTTT
.,.,12,TRBV6-6,TRBJ1-2,CASSPLEYGYTF,TGTGCCAGCAGCCCCCTAGAATATGGCTACACCTTC
.,.,15,TRBV5-4,TRBJ1-1,CASSLYNRWNTEAFF,TGTGCCAGCAGCTTGTATAACAGGTGGAACACTGAAGCTTTCTTT
TRBD1,.,13,TRBV7-8,TRBJ1-2,CASSLDRGGGYTF,TGTGCCAGCAGCTTGGACAGGGGCGGGGGCTACACCTTC
.,.,12,TRBV18,TRBJ1-5,CASSPRGGDVHF,TGTGCCAGCTCACCACGGGGCGGTGACGTACATTTT
TRBD2,.,20,TRBV4-2,TRBJ2-4,CASSQDGGLAGALAKNIQYF,TGTGCCAGCAGCCAAGATGGGGGACTAGCGGGGGCTCTAGCCAAAAACATTCAGTACTTC
.,.,16,TRBV4-2,TRBJ1-3,CASSQDIGGSGNTIYF,TGTGCCAGCAGCCAAGATATCGGAGGCTCTGGAAACACCATATATTTT
TRBD2,once,14,TRBV29-1,TRBJ2-5,CSVAGGIFQETQYF,TGCAGCGTTGCGGGGGGAATATTCCAAGAGACCCAGTACTTC
.,.,16,TRBV14,TRBJ2-3,CASSQASTPWTDTQYF,TGTGCCAGCAGCCAAGCAAGCACTCCCTGGACAGATACGCAGTATTTT
TRBD2,few,15,TRBV13,TRBJ2-7,CASSRGGAGFVEQYF,TGTGCCAGCAGCCGCGGGGGGGCGGGATTCGTTGAGCAGTACTTC
TRBD1,once,15,TRBV18,TRBJ2-7,CASSPPGQGASEQYF,TGTGCCAGCTCACCACCGGGACAGGGGGCAAGTGAGCAGTACTTC
.,.,15,TRBV10-3,TRBJ1-1,CAIGAETGFPSEAFF,TGTGCCATCGGGGCAGAAACAGGGTTCCCGTCTGAAGCTTTCTTT
.,few,16,TRBV18,TRBJ2-1,CASSPPESDLQNEQFF,TGTGCCAGCTCACCACCGGAGAGTGACCTGCAAAATGAGCAGTTCTTC
TRBD1,.,14,TRBV4-1,TRBJ1-6,CASSPGTATSPLHF,TGCGCCAGCAGCCCCGGGACAGCAACTTCACCCCTCCACTTT
.,.,14,TRBV29-1,TRBJ2-2,CSVVGGINTGELFF,TGCAGCGTTGTCGGCGGGATAAACACCGGGGAGCTGTTTTTT
TRBD2,.,15,TRBV5-4,TRBJ2-5,CASSKTSGSQETQYF,TGTGCCAGCAGCAAGACTAGCGGGAGTCAAGAGACCCAGTACTTC
TRBD2,.,19,TRBV7-6,TRBJ2-1,CASSGRAFTSGGSYNEQFF,TGTGCCAGCAGCGGCAGGGCTTTTACATCGGGGGGGTCCTACAATGAGCAGTTCTTC
TRBD2,.,13,TRBV6-5,TRBJ2-7,CASSLGDYYEQYF,TGTGCCAGCAGCTTGGGGGACTACTACGAGCAGTACTTC
.,few,13,TRBV2,TRBJ1-1,CASRADRNTEAFF,TGTGCCAGCAGGGCCGACAGGAACACTGAAGCTTTCTTT
.,few,17,TRBV5-1,TRBJ1-5,CASSPAPGEGSSQPQHF,TGCGCCAGCAGCCCTGCCCCCGGGGAGGGTTCTTCCCAGCCCCAGCATTTT
.,.,14,TRBV14,TRBJ1-2,CASSQWGANYGYTF,TGTGCCAGCAGCCAGTGGGGCGCAAACTATGGCTACACCTTC
TRBD2,.,15,TRBV7-2,TRBJ2-3,CASSLAGGPTDTQYF,TGTGCCAGCAGCCTAGCGGGGGGGCCGACAGATACGCAGTATTTT
TRBD2,few,17,TRBV19,TRBJ2-2,CATKPAGGLANTGELFF,TGTGCCACCAAGCCCGCGGGGGGCCTCGCGAACACCGGGGAGCTGTTTTTT
TRBD1,.,15,TRBV5-4,TRBJ1-2,CASSYGQGATYGYTF,TGTGCCAGCAGCTACGGACAGGGGGCGACCTATGGCTACACCTTC
.,.,13,TRBV27,TRBJ1-2,CASTFDRNYGYTF,TGTGCCAGCACCTTCGACAGGAACTATGGCTACACCTTC
.,.,16,TRBV7-9,TRBJ1-2,CSSSLVGLGQSYGYTF,TGTTCCAGCAGCTTAGTCGGACTTGGACAGAGCTATGGCTACACCTTC
TRBD2,.,13,TRBV4-2,TRBJ2-1,CASSPTRTSGQFF,TGTGCCAGCAGCCCGACGCGGACTAGCGGGCAGTTCTTC
TRBD1,.,15,TRBV5-4,TRBJ1-2,CASSLGQGDYVGYTF,TGTGCCAGCAGCTTGGGACAGGGGGATTATGTCGGCTACACCTTC
TRBD2,few,14,TRBV9,TRBJ2-3,CASSELANTDTQYF,TGTGCCAGCAGCGAACTAGCGAACACAGATACGCAGTATTTT
TRBD1,.,15,TRBV27,TRBJ1-3,CASRRTGGTGNTIYF,TGTGCCAGCCGAAGGACAGGGGGAACTGGAAACACCATATATTTT
.,.,14,TRBV5-4,TRBJ1-2,CASSRKGQPDGYTF,TGTGCCAGCAGCCGTAAGGGACAACCGGATGGCTACACCTTC
.,.,15,TRBV7-8,TRBJ2-1,CASSPYRLARDEQFF,TGTGCCAGCAGCCCATATCGGCTAGCTAGAGATGAGCAGTTCTTC
TRBD2,.,18,TRBV4-1,TRBJ2-2,CASSQGGGRGWNTGELFF,TGCGCCAGCAGCCAAGGCGGGGGGAGGGGATGGAACACCGGGGAGCTGTTTTTT
TRBD1,once,14,TRBV5-1,TRBJ2-5,CASSLVGDRETQYF,TGCGCCAGCAGCTTGGTAGGGGACAGAGAGACCCAGTACTTC